These 9 T cell receptor beta chains originate from one sample sequenced in a study of blood T cell repertoires in COVID-19. TCRdb keeps only in-frame clones here, not all; method: immunoSEQ multiplex PCR. Of under 500,000 clones in the sample, nearly 90% are singletons; the top ten hold under 2%. The specimen sequenced was PBMCs or T cells enriched from blood (not recorded which). The receptors stem from a woman aged 18 to 35 with acute COVID-19.

The chain links TRBV28 to TRBJ1-6; 9 bases agree with TRBD1. This CDR3 has 15 amino acids. Germline V gives CDR1 MDHEN, CDR2 SYDVKM. V gave up 5 bases and J gave up 10 bases; unmatched junction bases: 9. The CDR3 nucleotides are TGTGCCAGCAGTCCCCGGGACAGGGTTCGATCACCCCTCCACTTT. Protein sequence: CASSPRDRVRSPLHF.

As concerns this clone: Other DNA sequences from this sample encode an identical CDR3 as well. The chain has TRBV30 and TRBJ2-7, with unresolved D. The CDR3 runs 11 residues. CDR1 and CDR2 (germline): GTSNPN, SVGIG (reference sequence). Trimming left V 2 bases short and J 4 bases short, with 6 bases between. The CDR3 region is CAWSLPYEQYF. Written as DNA, the CDR3 is TGTGCCTGGAGTCTCCCGTACGAGCAGTACTTC.

The chain has TRBV5-1 and TRBJ1-4, with D maybe TRBD1 (5 bases). The CDR3 spans 14 residues. CDR1 and CDR2 (germline): SGHRS, YFSETQ. V was clipped by 0 bases and J by 5 bases, with 8 bases between them. The chain's CDR3 is CASSLEGKNEKLFF. The DNA for the CDR3 is TGCGCCAGCAGCTTGGAGGGGAAAAATGAAAAACTGTTTTTT. Full variable domain (rest looked up from reference TRBV5-1 and TRBJ1-4): KAGVTQTPRYLIKTRGQQVTLSCSPISGHRSVSWYQQTPGQGLQFLFEYFSETQRNKGNFPGRFSGRQFSNSRSEMNVSTLELGDSALYLCASSLEGKNEKLFFGSGTQLSVL.

The rearrangement uses TRBV19 and TRBJ1-5; D may be TRBD1 (6 bases). V dropped 2 bases and J dropped 7 bases, with 12 bases sitting between them. Germline assignment: CDR1 LNHDA and CDR2 SQIVND (reference sequence). The CDR3 contains 14 residues. CDR3 region: CASSIQQGAQPQHF. The CDR3 DNA reads TGTGCCAGTAGTATACAACAGGGAGCACAGCCCCAGCATTTT.

Written as DNA, the CDR3 is TGTGCCAGCAGCCAGATGCTAGAACAGCCCCAGCATTTT. Amino acid sequence: CASSQMLEQPQHF. The rearrangement joins TRBV3-1 (or the pseudogene TRBV3-2) to TRBJ1-5, with unresolved D. V dropped 3 bases and J dropped 7 bases, with 10 bases sitting between them. The CDR3 contains 13 residues. The germline V gene encodes CDR1 LGHDT and CDR2 YNNKEL (reference sequence).

The chain employs TRBV7-2 and TRBJ1-2; 7 bases fit TRBD1. The CDR3 has 15 residues. V shed 1 base and J 8 bases; nucleotides not matched to a gene: 10. Germline V gives CDR1 SGHTA, CDR2 FQGNSA. The CDR3 loop reads CASSLDGIRGQGYTF. CDR3 DNA: TGTGCCAGCAGCTTAGACGGAATCAGGGGACAGGGCTACACCTTC.

The chain uses TRBV7-9 and TRBJ2-1; 13 positions agree with TRBD2. Looked up from germline, CDR1 is SEHNR and CDR2 is FQNEAQ (reference sequence). The CDR3 totals 17 residues. With V trimmed by 2 bases and J by 8 bases, 9 bases remained unmatched. CDR3 sequence (DNA): TGTGCCAGCAGCTTATTCGGTGAGGGACTAGCGGGATATGAGCAGTTCTTC. Protein: CASSLFGEGLAGYEQFF. Supplemented by reference TRBV7-9 and TRBJ2-1, the full variable domain reads DTGVSQNPRHKITKRGQNVTFRCDPISEHNRLYWYRQTLGQGPEFLTYFQNEAQLEKSRLLSDRFSAERPKGSFSTLEIQRTEQGDSAMYLCASSLFGEGLAGYEQFFGPGTRLTVL.

V usage is TRBV30 and J usage is TRBJ2-1; no reliable D call. V was clipped by 3 bases and J by 6 bases, with 9 bases between them. CDR3 length: 12 residues. Germline V gene lookup returns CDR1 GTSNPN and CDR2 SVGIG (reference sequence). The CDR3 reads CAWSPPGNEQFF. Here the CDR3 DNA reads TGTGCCTGGAGCCCCCCGGGCAATGAGCAGTTCTTC.

The CDR3 sequence: CASSPPRSHNQPQHF. CDR3 in DNA: TGTGCCAGCAGTCCCCCCAGAAGTCACAATCAGCCCCAGCATTTT. The chain employs TRBV28 and TRBJ1-5; D is uncertain. Germline CDR1 reads MDHEN; CDR2 reads SYDVKM. V lost 5 bases and J 3 bases, leaving 14 bases between the germline ends. The CDR3 spans 15 residues.